The next 16 T cell receptor beta chains were all read from a single sample in a study of T cell responses to AZD1222 COVID-19 vaccine. TCRdb's table, derived via immunoSEQ multiplex PCR, lists solely in-frame clones and lacks some. The sample holds about 60,000 clones, 70% to 80% seen once. Sequenced material: peripheral blood, taken 28 days after the second AZD1222 dose. Every receptor here comes from an adult who received the AZD1222 COVID-19 vaccine.

This clone was counted a few times. The chain employs TRBV7-6 and TRBJ2-7; TRBD1 matches 11 bases. The CDR3 loop spans 16 amino acids. Losses at the gene ends were 3 bases for V and 5 bases for J; bases not matched to a gene: 9. Germline V gives CDR1 SGHVS, CDR2 FNYEAQ. The CDR3 sequence is CASSFEGGTGGNEQYF. The CDR3 DNA reads TGTGCCAGCAGCTTCGAGGGAGGGACAGGGGGTAACGAGCAGTACTTC.

J is TRBJ2-5 and V is TRBV7-9, with a possible D match to TRBD1 (5 bases). This CDR3 is built from 15 residues. Germline V gives CDR1 SEHNR, CDR2 FQNEAQ (reference sequence). V was clipped by 1 base and J by 5 bases, with 14 bases between them. The CDR3 reads CASSLDRQIIETQYF. For the CDR3, the DNA is TGTGCCAGCAGCTTAGACAGACAGATTATTGAGACCCAGTACTTC.

J is TRBJ2-3 and V is TRBV7-6; perhaps TRBD1 as D (5 bases). V was shortened by 5 bases and J by 4 bases, with 16 bases between the two germline ends. CDR3 length: 15 residues. Germline-derived CDR1 and CDR2 are SGHVS and FNYEAQ. In nucleotides, the CDR3 is TGTGCCAGCAGCCCAGGGAAGGGGCCCCCAGATACGCAGTATTTT. It is translated as CASSPGKGPPDTQYF.

The chain recombines TRBV10-3 with TRBJ2-7, with TRBD1 matching 11 bases. The CDR3 is 15 amino acids. Germline CDR1 is ENHRY and CDR2 is SYGVKD. J gave up 4 bases and V 2 bases, and 4 bases lay outside the gene matches. The CDR3 nucleotides are TGTGCCATCAGTGAGGGACAGGGGGCGCGGTACGAGCAGTACTTC. Protein product: CAISEGQGARYEQYF.

This chain uses TRBV6-5 with TRBJ1-4, with 8 nucleotides matching TRBD1. Trimming cost V 5 bases and J 7 bases; bases outside gene matches: 6. Germline V gene sequence: CDR1 MNHEY, CDR2 SVGAGI. The CDR3 spans 14 residues. CDR3 coding DNA: TGTGCCAGCAGTCCCCAGGGGGCGGCTGAAAAACTGTTTTTT. It codes for CASSPQGAAEKLFF.

The chain couples TRBV28 to TRBJ1-5; 10 bases match TRBD1. The CDR3 covers 17 residues. With 6 bases clipped from V and 2 bases from J, the junction kept 10 bases outside the gene matches. Per germline, CDR1 MDHEN and CDR2 SYDVKM. DNA of the CDR3: TGTGCCAGCAGAACTATTGACGGGACAGGGGGCAATCAGCCCCAGCATTTT. Translated, it gives CASRTIDGTGGNQPQHF.

There are a few counts of this clone. The chain employs TRBV4-2 and TRBJ1-2; D not resolved. The germline CDR1 and CDR2 sequences are LGHNA and YNFKEQ. This CDR3 comprises 15 residues. Between the trimmed V and J ends, which lost 0 bases and 3 bases, there was a span of 11 bases. CDR3 region: CASSQEVGNDYGYTF. Here the CDR3 DNA reads TGTGCCAGCAGCCAAGAGGTAGGGAACGACTATGGCTACACCTTC.

The chain uses TRBV11-3 and TRBJ2-3; D ambiguous. Germline lookup yields CDR1 SGHNT and CDR2 YENEEA. Trimming took off 6 bases at V and 2 bases at J, with 9 bases between the two ends. The CDR3 runs 13 residues. The CDR3 reads CASSLLNTDTQYF. Here the CDR3 DNA reads TGTGCCAGCAGTCTGCTAAACACAGATACGCAGTATTTT.

The chain employs TRBV19 and TRBJ1-1; TRBD1 matches 11 bases. Germline CDR1 LNHDA, CDR2 SQIVND (reference sequence). This CDR3 is 16 amino acids long. With 7 bases clipped from V and 4 bases from J, the junction kept 11 bases outside the gene matches. CDR3 amino acids: CASITGTGGGFTEAFF. DNA of the CDR3: TGTGCCAGTATTACCGGGACAGGGGGAGGGTTCACTGAAGCTTTCTTT. Drawing the rest from reference TRBV19 and TRBJ1-1, the complete variable domain is DGGITQSPKYLFRKEGQNVTLSCEQNLNHDAMYWYRQDPGQGLRLIYYSQIVNDFQKGDIAEGYSVSREKKESFPLTVTSAQKNPTAFYLCASITGTGGGFTEAFFGQGTRLTVV.

The CDR3 region is CASSLGTGNQPQHF. The DNA for the CDR3 is TGCGCCAGCAGCTTAGGGACAGGGAATCAGCCCCAGCATTTT. The V gene is TRBV5-1, the J gene TRBJ1-5; 9 bases are a match to TRBD1. The germline CDR1 and CDR2 sequences are SGHRS and YFSETQ. V lost 2 bases, J lost 4 bases, and 1 base stayed unmatched. The CDR3 is 14 residues long.

The chain links TRBV19 to TRBJ1-2; 7 nucleotides agree with TRBD1. The germline CDR1 and CDR2 sequences are LNHDA and SQIVND (reference sequence). There are 16 residues in the CDR3. Germline trimming cut 0 bases from V and 6 bases from J; bases unmatched to any gene: 10. The chain's CDR3 is CASSIEVYQGGDGYTF. CDR3 nucleotides: TGTGCCAGTAGTATAGAGGTCTACCAGGGGGGCGATGGCTACACCTTC.

The chain has TRBV14 and TRBJ1-1; possible D gene TRBD1, 5 bases. Trimming shortened V by 6 bases and J by 5 bases, and 16 bases separated the two germline ends. The germline gives CDR1 SGHDN, CDR2 FVKESK. The CDR3 consists of 14 residues. The CDR3 DNA follows: TGTGCCAGCAGACCACTGGACACCGCTACTGAAGCTTTCTTT. Translated: CASRPLDTATEAFF.

The chain combines TRBV14 with TRBJ1-4; the D gene is possibly TRBD1 (5 bases). The CDR3 covers 15 residues. The ends were cut back, 0 bases at V and 5 bases at J, with 10 bases in the middle. The germline CDR1 and CDR2 sequences are SGHDN and FVKESK. The CDR3 DNA is TGTGCCAGCAGCCAAGACAGGGCCGGAAATGAAAAACTGTTTTTT. Translated: CASSQDRAGNEKLFF. The variable domain in full, with the rest retrieved from reference TRBV14 and TRBJ1-4, is EAGVTQFPSHSVIEKGQTVTLRCDPISGHDNLYWYRRVMGKEIKFLLHFVKESKQDESGMPNNRFLAERTGGTYSTLKVQPAELEDSGVYFCASSQDRAGNEKLFFGSGTQLSVL.

The chain combines TRBV29-1 with TRBJ2-5; D not resolved. Germline V lookup: CDR1 SQVTM, CDR2 ANQGSEA. The ends were cut back, 6 bases at V and 3 bases at J, with 5 bases in the middle. CDR3 length equals 10 residues. The CDR3 nucleotides read TGCAGCGTGATAAAAGAGACCCAGTACTTC. Translated: CSVIKETQYF.

This chain uses TRBV27 with TRBJ1-5, with a tentative D call TRBD1 (5 bases). Trimming cost V 2 bases and J 11 bases, with 19 bases left between them. CDR1 and CDR2 from the germline V gene are MNHEY and SMNVEV (reference sequence). CDR3 length: 15 amino acids. The CDR3 DNA reads TGTGCCAGCAGTTTAGGTGGGCGGGGGAGGGCGACCCAGCATTTT. Translated: CASSLGGRGRATQHF.

V usage is TRBV6-2 or TRBV6-3 and J usage is TRBJ2-2, with D perhaps matching TRBD1 (6 bases). The V end was cut by 6 bases, the J end by 4 bases, with 15 bases between. The length of the CDR3 is 15 residues. CDR1 and CDR2 from the germline V gene are MNHEY and SVGEGT. The CDR3 protein is CASSHEGRGTGELFF. DNA for the CDR3: TGTGCCAGCAGCCACGAGGGCAGGGGCACCGGGGAGCTGTTTTTT.